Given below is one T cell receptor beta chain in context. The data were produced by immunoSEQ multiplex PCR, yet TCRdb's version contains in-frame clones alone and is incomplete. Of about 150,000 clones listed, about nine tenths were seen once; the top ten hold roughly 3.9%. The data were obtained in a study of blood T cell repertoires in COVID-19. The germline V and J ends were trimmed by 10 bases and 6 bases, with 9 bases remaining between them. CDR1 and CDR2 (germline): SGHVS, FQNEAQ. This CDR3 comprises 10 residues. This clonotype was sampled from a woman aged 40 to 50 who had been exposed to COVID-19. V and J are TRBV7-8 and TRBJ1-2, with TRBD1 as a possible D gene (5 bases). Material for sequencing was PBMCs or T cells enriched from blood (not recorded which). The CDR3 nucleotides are TGTGCCACCGGGGGGAATGGCTACACCTTC. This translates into CATGGNGYTF.